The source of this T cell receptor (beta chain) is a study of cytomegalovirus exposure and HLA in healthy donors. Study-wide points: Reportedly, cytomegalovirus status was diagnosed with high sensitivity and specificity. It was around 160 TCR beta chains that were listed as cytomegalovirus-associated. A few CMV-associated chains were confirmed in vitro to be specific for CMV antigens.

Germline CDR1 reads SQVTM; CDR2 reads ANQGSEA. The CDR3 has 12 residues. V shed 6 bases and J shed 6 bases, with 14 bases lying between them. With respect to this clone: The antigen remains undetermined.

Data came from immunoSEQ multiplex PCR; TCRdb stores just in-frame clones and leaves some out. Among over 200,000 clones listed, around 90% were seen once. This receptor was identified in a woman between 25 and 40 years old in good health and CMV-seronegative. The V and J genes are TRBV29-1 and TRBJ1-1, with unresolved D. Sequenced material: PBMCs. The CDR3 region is CSVRHPRAEAFF. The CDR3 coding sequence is TGCAGCGTAAGACATCCTCGGGCTGAAGCTTTCTTT.